This T cell receptor beta chain was documented in a study of blood T cell repertoires in COVID-19. Membership in each cohort depended on participant-reported clinical history. Cohort 3 donors counted as recovered after two negative PCRs, clearance, or resolved symptoms. TCRdb's copy holds only in-frame clones and misses some; the assay was immunoSEQ multiplex PCR. The sample has 200,000 to 250,000 clones; 85% are singletons. This clone was counted only a few times. The V and J ends lost 0 bases and 4 bases, in that order; junction bases with no gene match: 5. The germline V gene has CDR1 SGHTA and CDR2 FQGNSA. The CDR3 sequence is 16 residues long.

This TCR derives from a man aged 35-49 years who had recovered from COVID-19. Sequencing was performed on PBMCs or T cells enriched from blood (not recorded which). V is TRBV7-2 and J is TRBJ2-7; TRBD2 agrees at 11 bases. The CDR3 reads CASSLAQGLAVYEQYF. The CDR3 DNA is TGTGCCAGCAGCTTAGCCCAGGGACTAGCGGTATACGAGCAGTACTTC.